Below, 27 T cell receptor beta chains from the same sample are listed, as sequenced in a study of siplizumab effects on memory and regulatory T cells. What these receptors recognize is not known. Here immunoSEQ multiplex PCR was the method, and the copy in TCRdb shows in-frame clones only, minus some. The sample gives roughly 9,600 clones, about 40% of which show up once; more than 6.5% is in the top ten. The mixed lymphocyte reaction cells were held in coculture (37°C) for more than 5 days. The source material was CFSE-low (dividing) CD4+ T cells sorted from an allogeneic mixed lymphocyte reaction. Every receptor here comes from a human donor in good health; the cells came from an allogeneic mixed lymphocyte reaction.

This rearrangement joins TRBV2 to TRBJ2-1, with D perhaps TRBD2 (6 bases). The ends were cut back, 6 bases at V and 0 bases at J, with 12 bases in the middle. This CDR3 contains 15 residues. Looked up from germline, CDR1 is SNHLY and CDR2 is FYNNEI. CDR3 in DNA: TGTGCCAGCAGGGGGGGAGGAAGCTCCTACAATGAGCAGTTCTTC. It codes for CASRGGGSSYNEQFF.

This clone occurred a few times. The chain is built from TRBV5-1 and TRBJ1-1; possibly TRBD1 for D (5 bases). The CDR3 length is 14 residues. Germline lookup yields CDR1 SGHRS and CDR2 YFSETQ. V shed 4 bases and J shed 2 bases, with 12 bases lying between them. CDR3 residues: CASSPGRGNTEAFF. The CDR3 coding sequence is TGCGCCAGCAGCCCCGGAAGGGGCAACACTGAAGCTTTCTTT. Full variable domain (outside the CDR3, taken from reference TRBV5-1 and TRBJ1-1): KAGVTQTPRYLIKTRGQQVTLSCSPISGHRSVSWYQQTPGQGLQFLFEYFSETQRNKGNFPGRFSGRQFSNSRSEMNVSTLELGDSALYLCASSPGRGNTEAFFGQGTRLTVV.

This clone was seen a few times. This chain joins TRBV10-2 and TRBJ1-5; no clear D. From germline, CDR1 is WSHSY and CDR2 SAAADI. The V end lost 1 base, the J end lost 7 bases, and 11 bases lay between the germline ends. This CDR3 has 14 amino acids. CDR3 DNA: TGCGCCAGCAGTGAGTTTAACAGTGTACAGCCCCAGCATTTT. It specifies CASSEFNSVQPQHF.

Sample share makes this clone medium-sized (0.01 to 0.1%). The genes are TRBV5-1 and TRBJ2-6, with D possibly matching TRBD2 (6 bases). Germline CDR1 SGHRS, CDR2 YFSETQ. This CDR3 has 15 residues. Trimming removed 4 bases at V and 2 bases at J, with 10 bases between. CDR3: CASSPGGAGANVLTF. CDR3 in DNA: TGCGCCAGCAGCCCTGGAGGGGCTGGGGCCAACGTCCTGACTTTC. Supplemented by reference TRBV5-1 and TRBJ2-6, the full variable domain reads KAGVTQTPRYLIKTRGQQVTLSCSPISGHRSVSWYQQTPGQGLQFLFEYFSETQRNKGNFPGRFSGRQFSNSRSEMNVSTLELGDSALYLCASSPGGAGANVLTFGAGSRLTVL.

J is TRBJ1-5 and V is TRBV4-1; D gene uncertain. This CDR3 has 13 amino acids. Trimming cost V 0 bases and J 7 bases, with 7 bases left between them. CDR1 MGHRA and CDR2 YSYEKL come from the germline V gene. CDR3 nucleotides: TGCGCCAGCAGCCAAGATCCCGGGCAGCCCCAGCATTTT. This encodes CASSQDPGQPQHF.

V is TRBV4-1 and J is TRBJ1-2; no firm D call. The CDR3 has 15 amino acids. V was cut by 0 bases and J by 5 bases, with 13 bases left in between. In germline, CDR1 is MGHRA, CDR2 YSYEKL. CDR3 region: CASSQETGSFYGYTF. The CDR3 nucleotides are TGCGCCAGCAGCCAAGAGACCGGCAGCTTTTATGGCTACACCTTC.

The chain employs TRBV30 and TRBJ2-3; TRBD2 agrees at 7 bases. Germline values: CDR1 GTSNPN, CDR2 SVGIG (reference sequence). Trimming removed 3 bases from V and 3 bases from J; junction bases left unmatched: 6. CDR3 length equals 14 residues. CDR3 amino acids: CAWRVEGLTDTQYF. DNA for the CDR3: TGTGCCTGGAGGGTCGAGGGACTAACAGATACGCAGTATTTT.

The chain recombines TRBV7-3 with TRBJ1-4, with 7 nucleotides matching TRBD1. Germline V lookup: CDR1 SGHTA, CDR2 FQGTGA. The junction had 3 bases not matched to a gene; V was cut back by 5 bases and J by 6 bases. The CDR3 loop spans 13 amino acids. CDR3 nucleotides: TGTGCCAGCAGCAGAGGGACAGATGAAAAACTGTTTTTT. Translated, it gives CASSRGTDEKLFF.

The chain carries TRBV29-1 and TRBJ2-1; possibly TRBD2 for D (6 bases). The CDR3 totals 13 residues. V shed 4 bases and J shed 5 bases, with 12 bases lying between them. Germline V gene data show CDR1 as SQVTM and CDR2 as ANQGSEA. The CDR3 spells CSVVGTYDNEQFF. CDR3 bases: TGCAGCGTTGTCGGGACTTATGACAATGAGCAGTTCTTC.

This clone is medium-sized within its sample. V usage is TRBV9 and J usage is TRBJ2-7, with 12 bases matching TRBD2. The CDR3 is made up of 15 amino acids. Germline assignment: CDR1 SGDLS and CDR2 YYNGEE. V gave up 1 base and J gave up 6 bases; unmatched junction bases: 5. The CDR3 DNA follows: TGTGCCAGCAGCGTACATCTAGCGGGAGGGTTCGAGCAGTACTTC. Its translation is CASSVHLAGGFEQYF.

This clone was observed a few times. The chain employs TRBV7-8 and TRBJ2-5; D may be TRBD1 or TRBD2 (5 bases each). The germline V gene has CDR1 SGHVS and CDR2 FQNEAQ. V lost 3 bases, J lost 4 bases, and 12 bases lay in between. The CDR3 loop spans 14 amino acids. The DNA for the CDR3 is TGTGCCAGCAGCTTTCGAGGGGATGGAGAGACCCAGTACTTC. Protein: CASSFRGDGETQYF. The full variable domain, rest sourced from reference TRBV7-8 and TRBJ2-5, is GAGVSQSPRYKVAKRGQDVALRCDPISGHVSLFWYQQALGQGPEFLTYFQNEAQLDKSGLPSDRFFAERPEGSVSTLKIQRTQQEDSAVYLCASSFRGDGETQYFGPGTRLLVL.

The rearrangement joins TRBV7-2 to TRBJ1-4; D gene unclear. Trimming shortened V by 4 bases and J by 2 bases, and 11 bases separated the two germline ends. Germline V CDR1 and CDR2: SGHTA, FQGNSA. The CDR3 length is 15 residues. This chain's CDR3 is CASSSRTATNEKLFF. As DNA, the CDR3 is TGTGCCAGCAGCTCGCGGACGGCTACTAATGAAAAACTGTTTTTT.

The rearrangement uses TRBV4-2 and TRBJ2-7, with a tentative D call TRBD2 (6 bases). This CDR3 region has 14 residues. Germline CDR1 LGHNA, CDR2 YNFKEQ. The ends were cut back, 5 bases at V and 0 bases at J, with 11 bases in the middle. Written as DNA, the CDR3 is TGTGCCAGCAGCGGGGGACTCCTCTCCTACGAGCAGTACTTC. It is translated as CASSGGLLSYEQYF.

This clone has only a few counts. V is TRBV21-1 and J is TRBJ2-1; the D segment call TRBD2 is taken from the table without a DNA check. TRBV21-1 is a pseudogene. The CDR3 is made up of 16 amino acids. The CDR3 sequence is CASSKGLARNYNEQFF. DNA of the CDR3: TGTGCCAGCAGCAAGGGGTTAGCGAGAAATTACAATGAGCAGTTCTTC.

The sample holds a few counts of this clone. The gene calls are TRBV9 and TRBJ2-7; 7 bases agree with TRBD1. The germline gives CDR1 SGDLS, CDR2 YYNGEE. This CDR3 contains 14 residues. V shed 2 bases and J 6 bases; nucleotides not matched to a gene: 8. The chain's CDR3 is CASSVTTGYGEQYF. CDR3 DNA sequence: TGTGCCAGCAGCGTTACGACAGGGTATGGCGAGCAGTACTTC.

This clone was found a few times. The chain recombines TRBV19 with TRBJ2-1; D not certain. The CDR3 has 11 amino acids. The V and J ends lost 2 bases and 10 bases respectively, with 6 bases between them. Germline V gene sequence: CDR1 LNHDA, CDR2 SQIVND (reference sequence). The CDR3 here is CASSIRAEQFF. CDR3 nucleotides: TGTGCCAGTAGTATACGGGCAGAGCAGTTCTTC.

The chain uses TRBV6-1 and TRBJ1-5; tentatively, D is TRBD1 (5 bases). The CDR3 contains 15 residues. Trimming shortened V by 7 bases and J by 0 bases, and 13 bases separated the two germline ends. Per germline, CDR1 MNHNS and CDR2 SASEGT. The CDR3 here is CASIKDRHSNQPQHF. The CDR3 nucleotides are TGTGCCAGCATAAAAGACAGACATAGCAATCAGCCCCAGCATTTT.

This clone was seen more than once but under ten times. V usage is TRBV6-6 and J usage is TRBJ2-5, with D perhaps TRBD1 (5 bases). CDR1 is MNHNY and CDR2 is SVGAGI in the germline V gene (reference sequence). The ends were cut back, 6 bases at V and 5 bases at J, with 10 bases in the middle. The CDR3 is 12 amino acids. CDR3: CASRSRVETQYF. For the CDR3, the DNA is TGTGCCAGCAGGAGCAGGGTGGAGACCCAGTACTTC.

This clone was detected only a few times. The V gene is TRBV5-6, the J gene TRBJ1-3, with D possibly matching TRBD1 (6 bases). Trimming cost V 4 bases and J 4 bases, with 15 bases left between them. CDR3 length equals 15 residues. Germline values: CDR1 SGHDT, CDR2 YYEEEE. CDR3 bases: TGTGCCAGCAGCAACTTACAGGGTTCAGGAAACACCATATATTTT. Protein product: CASSNLQGSGNTIYF.

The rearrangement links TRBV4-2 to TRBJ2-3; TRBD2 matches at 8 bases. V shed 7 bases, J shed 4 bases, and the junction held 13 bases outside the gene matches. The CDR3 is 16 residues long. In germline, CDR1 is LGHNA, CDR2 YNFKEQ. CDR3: CASNPMGSGSPDTQYF. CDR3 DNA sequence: TGTGCCAGCAACCCTATGGGCAGCGGGAGTCCAGATACGCAGTATTTT.

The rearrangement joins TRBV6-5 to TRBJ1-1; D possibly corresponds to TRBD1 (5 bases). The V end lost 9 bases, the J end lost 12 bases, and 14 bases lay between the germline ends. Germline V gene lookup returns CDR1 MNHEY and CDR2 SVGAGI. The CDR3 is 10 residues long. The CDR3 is CASSRGRTFF. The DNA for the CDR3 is TGTGCCAGTTCTCGGGGCCGGACTTTCTTT.

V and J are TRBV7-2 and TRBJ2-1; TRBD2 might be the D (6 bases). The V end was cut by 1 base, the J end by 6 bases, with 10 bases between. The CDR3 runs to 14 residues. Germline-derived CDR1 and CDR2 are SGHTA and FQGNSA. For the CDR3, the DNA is TGTGCCAGCAGCTTAGTAGGAGGGCCCAATGAGCAGTTCTTC. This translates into CASSLVGGPNEQFF.

In DNA form, the CDR3 reads TGCGCCAGCAGCCAAGGCACAGGGACTTTTTATCAGCCCCAGCATTTT. The encoded protein is CASSQGTGTFYQPQHF. The gene calls are TRBV4-1 and TRBJ1-5, with D possibly matching TRBD1 (6 bases). The CDR3 has 16 amino acids. Trimming removed 1 base at V and 5 bases at J, with 15 bases between. Germline values: CDR1 MGHRA, CDR2 YSYEKL.

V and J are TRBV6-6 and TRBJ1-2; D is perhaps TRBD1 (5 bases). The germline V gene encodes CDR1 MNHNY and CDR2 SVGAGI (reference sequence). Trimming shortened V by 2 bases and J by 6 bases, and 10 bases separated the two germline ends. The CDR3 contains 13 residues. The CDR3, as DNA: TGTGCCAGCAGTTACGGGGCCCGGGATGGCTACACCTTC. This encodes CASSYGARDGYTF.

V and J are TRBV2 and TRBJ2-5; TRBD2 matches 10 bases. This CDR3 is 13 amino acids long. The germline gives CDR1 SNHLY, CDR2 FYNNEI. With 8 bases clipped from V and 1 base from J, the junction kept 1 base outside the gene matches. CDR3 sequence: CASRLAGQETQYF. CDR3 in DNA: TGTGCCAGCCGACTAGCGGGCCAAGAGACCCAGTACTTC.

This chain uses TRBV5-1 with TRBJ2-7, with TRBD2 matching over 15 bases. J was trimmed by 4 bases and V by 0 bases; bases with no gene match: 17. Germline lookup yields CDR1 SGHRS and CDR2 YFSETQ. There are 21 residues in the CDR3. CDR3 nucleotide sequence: TGCGCCAGCAGCTTGGAGGGTCCGGGACTAGCGGGAGGCCACCAACTATACGAGCAGTACTTC. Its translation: CASSLEGPGLAGGHQLYEQYF.

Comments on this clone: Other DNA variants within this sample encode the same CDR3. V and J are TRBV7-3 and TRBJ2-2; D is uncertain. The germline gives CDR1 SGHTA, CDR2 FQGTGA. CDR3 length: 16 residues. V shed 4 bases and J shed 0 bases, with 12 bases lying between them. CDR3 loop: CASSSATAANTGELFF. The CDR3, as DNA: TGTGCCAGCAGCTCGGCTACCGCAGCGAACACCGGGGAGCTGTTTTTT.